This is a list of T cell receptor beta chains from one sample in a study of cytomegalovirus exposure and HLA in healthy donors. Profiling relied on immunoSEQ multiplex PCR, and the TCRdb table lists in-frame clones only, not all of them. The sample holds about 160,000 clones, roughly 80% seen once. The sample comprised PBMCs. The receptors were gathered from a woman aged 25 to 39 in good health and CMV-seropositive. Both conserved end residues are part of each CDR3. Each record gives: clone size, J gene, V gene, D gene, CDR3 protein, CDR3 DNA. A D gene is named only where the DNA matches it firmly. Size values are once, few and many counts, or a class for expanded clones, and some rows have none.

clone_size: few
j_call: TRBJ2-5
v_call: TRBV10-3
d_call: NA
cdr3_aa: CAISEARETQYF
cdr3_nt: TGTGCCATCAGTGAGGCCCGGGAGACCCAGTACTTC

clone_size: NA
j_call: TRBJ2-7
v_call: TRBV9
d_call: NA
cdr3_aa: CASSVGNSEQYF
cdr3_nt: TGTGCCAGCAGCGTAGGCAATAGCGAGCAGTACTTC

clone_size: NA
j_call: TRBJ1-2
v_call: TRBV28
d_call: TRBD1
cdr3_aa: CASRQRTGGFGYTF
cdr3_nt: TGTGCCAGCAGGCAACGGACAGGGGGCTTTGGCTACACCTTC

clone_size: NA
j_call: TRBJ1-6
v_call: TRBV4-3
d_call: TRBD1
cdr3_aa: CASSQGTGISPLHF
cdr3_nt: TGCGCCAGCAGCCAAGGGACAGGGATATCACCCCTCCACTTT

clone_size: NA
j_call: TRBJ1-1
v_call: TRBV2
d_call: NA
cdr3_aa: CASSVEGATEAFF
cdr3_nt: TGTGCCAGCAGTGTGGAAGGGGCCACTGAAGCTTTCTTT

clone_size: NA
j_call: TRBJ2-7
v_call: TRBV13
d_call: NA
cdr3_aa: CASSTRDSPSYEQYF
cdr3_nt: TGTGCCAGCAGCACGAGAGACTCACCTTCCTACGAGCAGTACTTC

clone_size: NA
j_call: TRBJ2-1
v_call: TRBV5-1
d_call: TRBD2
cdr3_aa: CASSLVVSSGGNEQFF
cdr3_nt: TGCGCCAGCAGCTTGGTGGTTTCTAGCGGGGGCAATGAGCAGTTCTTC

clone_size: NA
j_call: TRBJ2-7
v_call: TRBV7-3
d_call: TRBD1
cdr3_aa: CASSSGQGSYEQYF
cdr3_nt: TGTGCCAGCAGCTCGGGACAGGGCTCGTACGAGCAGTACTTC

clone_size: NA
j_call: TRBJ2-3
v_call: TRBV5-1
d_call: NA
cdr3_aa: CASSLFTADTQYF
cdr3_nt: TGCGCCAGCAGCTTGTTCACAGCAGATACGCAGTATTTT

clone_size: NA
j_call: TRBJ1-2
v_call: TRBV6-5
d_call: NA
cdr3_aa: CASSPEGKGYGYTF
cdr3_nt: TGTGCCAGCAGTCCGGAGGGTAAGGGCTATGGCTACACCTTC

clone_size: few
j_call: TRBJ1-1
v_call: TRBV5-6
d_call: NA
cdr3_aa: CASSFGVRLEAFF
cdr3_nt: TGTGCCAGCAGCTTCGGTGTGAGGTTGGAAGCTTTCTTT

clone_size: NA
j_call: TRBJ2-7
v_call: TRBV27
d_call: NA
cdr3_aa: CASSPSLGGRAYEQYF
cdr3_nt: TGTGCCAGCAGTCCATCGTTAGGGGGACGGGCCTACGAGCAGTACTTC

clone_size: NA
j_call: TRBJ2-7
v_call: TRBV10-3
d_call: NA
cdr3_aa: CAISELYTYEQYF
cdr3_nt: TGTGCCATCAGTGAGTTATATACCTACGAGCAGTACTTC

clone_size: NA
j_call: TRBJ2-2
v_call: TRBV10-1
d_call: TRBD1
cdr3_aa: CASIIAGTANTGELFF
cdr3_nt: TGCGCCAGCATTATAGCCGGGACAGCGAACACCGGGGAGCTGTTTTTT

clone_size: NA
j_call: TRBJ1-2
v_call: TRBV6-5
d_call: NA
cdr3_aa: CASSYGEGDGYTF
cdr3_nt: TGTGCCAGCAGTTACGGAGAGGGCGATGGCTACACCTTC

clone_size: NA
j_call: TRBJ2-3
v_call: TRBV28
d_call: TRBD2
cdr3_aa: CASSPGGGRRSDTQYF
cdr3_nt: TGTGCCAGCAGTCCCGGCGGGGGACGGCGGTCGGATACGCAGTATTTT

clone_size: NA
j_call: TRBJ1-1
v_call: TRBV11-2
d_call: NA
cdr3_aa: CASSLGEGTEAFF
cdr3_nt: TGTGCCAGCAGCCTAGGGGAGGGCACTGAAGCTTTCTTT

clone_size: NA
j_call: TRBJ2-3
v_call: TRBV7-6
d_call: NA
cdr3_aa: CASSLALDTQYF
cdr3_nt: TGTGCCAGCAGCTTAGCACTAGATACGCAGTATTTT

clone_size: NA
j_call: TRBJ1-5
v_call: TRBV19
d_call: NA
cdr3_aa: CASSIGGSQPQHF
cdr3_nt: TGTGCCAGTAGTATCGGGGGGAGTCAGCCCCAGCATTTT

clone_size: few
j_call: TRBJ2-5
v_call: TRBV7-3
d_call: NA
cdr3_aa: CASSFGHEETQYF
cdr3_nt: TGTGCCAGCAGCTTCGGACACGAAGAGACCCAGTACTTC

clone_size: NA
j_call: TRBJ2-1
v_call: TRBV5-1
d_call: TRBD2
cdr3_aa: CASSLLTSGGNEQFF
cdr3_nt: TGCGCCAGCAGCTTGTTGACTAGCGGGGGGAATGAGCAGTTCTTC

clone_size: few
j_call: TRBJ2-3
v_call: TRBV7-2
d_call: TRBD2
cdr3_aa: CASSTTRLALTDTQYF
cdr3_nt: TGTGCCAGCAGCACTACACGACTAGCGTTGACAGATACGCAGTATTTT

clone_size: NA
j_call: TRBJ2-5
v_call: TRBV7-9
d_call: NA
cdr3_aa: CASNPPGSLVETQYF
cdr3_nt: TGTGCCAGCAATCCTCCGGGGAGCTTGGTTGAGACCCAGTACTTC